This T cell receptor beta chain was observed in a study of cytomegalovirus exposure and HLA in healthy donors (dated by TCRdb to between 2016 and 2019). Some background on the complete study: A later analysis indicated that the roughly 130 validation repertoires were generated on the platform also employed for the 600 to 750 repertoires of the first cohort. The study aimed to test whether signatures of past pathogen exposure could be identified by cataloging public T cell receptors. Along with the 666-subject first cohort, a separate validation cohort of over a hundred different subjects was used. To predict cytomegalovirus infection status, the study brought together high-throughput TCR immunosequencing, statistical association of individual TCRs with disease status, and machine learning.

This clone appeared a few times. The antigen it binds to is not known. There are no base qualities to consult, and no much larger clone falls within one base. Libraries were constructed by the immunoSEQ multiplex PCR assay. The original pipeline was this. A statistical classification framework was built to diagnose cytomegalovirus status from the catalog of TCR beta chain sequences. The table comes from immuneACCESS by way of TCRdb, which keeps in-frame sequences with V and J called. Part of the clones is missing from these tables; in studies checked, under half for an unresolved V gene and the rest for unknown reasons. V and J calls and clone size are given by that table; D and trimming were obtained from the DNA. Present in this sample are roughly 110,000 clones, 88% of which were seen just once. The ten largest clones capture 1.5% to 2% of the sample. Findings and caveats that apply to the study as a whole: The classifier was reported to diagnose cytomegalovirus status with high specificity and sensitivity in both the original cohort and the validation cohort. Of the cluster scores, around 95% were above 0 in a later analysis, which found that TCRs clustered in the first cohort also tended to co-occur in the 95 to 150 validation repertoires. The study listed 150 to 200 TCR beta chains as associated with cytomegalovirus. Most TCR sequences were seen in very few donors, while some public TCRs were found in many individuals. All 120 or so repertoires were used to score co-occurrence in the validation cohort in a later analysis, because that analysis had no HLA typing for the cohort. In vitro tests confirmed that a few of the cytomegalovirus-associated TCR beta chains recognize cytomegalovirus antigens. It was suggested by the authors that the approach could potentially be generalized to other disease states and immunological phenotypes.

Donors formed part of the validation cohort, which comprised over a hundred subjects and was distinct from the first cohort of under 750 subjects. The CDR3 covers 12 residues, taking in both the cysteine and the valine. Only the CDR3 region is kept as DNA, spanning 36 bases read in frame from base 1. Taken from the germline V gene, the CDR1 and CDR2 loops are SGHTA and FQGNSA. Trimming takes 4 bases from V and 7 bases from J, and the germline ends sit 11 bases apart. This clonotype was obtained from a woman younger than 35 in good health and CMV-seropositive. The sample comprised PBMCs. The chain is made from TRBV7-2 and TRBJ2-7, with a weak D call of TRBD1 (5 bases match). The CDR3 has the sequence CASSSPGREQYV. The DNA is TGTGCCAGCAGCTCTCCAGGGCGGGAGCAGTACGTC.